This T cell receptor beta chain was found in a study of blood T cell repertoires in COVID-19. Study-wide background: Samples came from the United States, Italy and Spain, spanning acute and convalescent COVID-19. Sources were T cells, B-cell-depleted T cells, or PBMCs; the material itself was cDNA or gDNA.

CDR1 is ENHRY, CDR2 SYGVKD, per germline. Unmatched junction bases numbered 10, after V lost 4 bases and J lost 10 bases. The CDR3 consists of 14 residues. Original handling: Amplification of reference gene primers provided the estimated nucleated cell counts. TCRdb's table, derived via immunoSEQ multiplex PCR, lists solely in-frame clones and lacks some. The V and J calls and clone size were taken over from that table, and D and trimming were inferred from the DNA. This table has about 120,000 clones, approximately 81% appearing once. The clonotype comes from a man aged 55-75 years with acute or convalescent COVID-19. The sequenced sample consisted of peripheral blood. V is TRBV10-3 and J is TRBJ1-1; the match to TRBD1 covers 9 bases. The CDR3 is CAISVLPGQGLAFF. The CDR3 DNA sequence: TGTGCCATCAGTGTATTGCCGGGACAGGGTTTAGCTTTCTTT.